Here is one T cell receptor (beta chain) with its context. This clonotype came up a few times. What antigen it recognizes has not been identified. An end of the junction differs from the germline gene, which may be a read error. CDR1 and CDR2 are read off the germline V gene as MGHDK and SYGVNS. The CDR3 sequence holds 15 residues, the cysteine and phenylalanine included. Solely the CDR3 DNA is kept, with 45 bases framed from the first base. This sample was taken from a study of CD8 T cells in ankylosing spondylitis (dated by TCRdb to 2016 to 2017). At the level of the whole study: The study profiled T cell receptor beta repertoires in healthy donors and ankylosing spondylitis patients to find disease-linked TCR variants. The full study cohort comprised about 24 ankylosing spondylitis patients and about a hundred healthy donors. Samples of peripheral blood were taken, and for ankylosing spondylitis patients, synovial fluid was collected as well.

The run used an Illumina HiSeq 2500. Quantitative 5'-RACE with molecular barcodes was used to prepare TCR beta libraries. The source study handled its data this way. Disease-linked TCR variants were identified with a new computational method built on a probabilistic model of VDJ rearrangement. Using fastp at Q25 and MiXCR, TCRdb reprocessed the public reads and kept productive beta chains. Rows are combined by CDR3 protein, so each entry shows the most common genes and DNA. V and J calls and clone size were set by TCRdb, not the authors. This sample has some 220,000 distinct CDR3 sequences in its table, and roughly a tenth of those were observed once. About 2.8% of the sample belongs to the ten largest clones. Study-wide findings and limitations: In peripheral blood, the disease-linked clones were found at relatively low frequencies and had a CD8+ phenotype. The disease-linked clones were reported as significantly enriched in matched synovial fluid samples from ankylosing spondylitis patients. Some motif variants had previously been reported in the synovial fluid and blood of reactive arthritis patients, which suggests shared mechanisms of disease initiation. Blood from ankylosing spondylitis patients appeared to be characterized by a TCR beta motif composed of about eight highly homologous amino acid variants.

The sequencing sample was made of blood, either unsorted or a sorted T cell fraction (not recorded which). The clonotype was recovered from a male donor with ankylosing spondylitis or in good health (not recorded which). The sequence is built from TRBV25-1 and TRBJ2-3; the D segment might be TRBD1 or TRBD2, since each matches 7 bases. The encoded CDR3 is CASASSLGGTETQYF. The DNA is as follows: TGTGCCAGCGCTAGCTCCCTGGGGGGGACAGAGACGCAGTATTTT.